These 12 T cell receptor beta chains share one sample of origin, sequenced in a study of shared clonotypes between healthy human individuals. Assay: immunoSEQ multiplex PCR; the TCRdb copy retains only in-frame clones and omits some. The repertoire holds some 740,000 clones, with nearly 95% as singletons. Naivety among CD8 cells was defined by CD45RO negativity and positive CCR7 selection, thereby excluding terminally differentiated effector memory CD45RA+ cells. Sequenced input: naive CD8+ T cells sorted from blood. The receptors were gathered from a man aged 30-40 years in good health.

The V call is TRBV7-2, the J call TRBJ2-1, with 9 bases identical to TRBD2. Germline assignment: CDR1 SGHTA and CDR2 FQGNSA. After removal of 10 bases from V and 9 bases from J, the junction contained 16 bases not matched to a gene. This CDR3 region has 15 residues. In DNA, the CDR3 is TGTGCCACCAAAGGGGGCGGGAGGGTCTACGGTGAGCAGTTCTTC. Translation gives CATKGGGRVYGEQFF.

This sequence joins TRBV9 and TRBJ2-1; D is tentatively TRBD1 or TRBD2 (5 bases each). Trimming pared 0 bases from V and 12 bases from J, leaving 10 bases between. Germline CDR1 SGDLS, CDR2 YYNGEE. The CDR3 sequence is 12 residues long. The CDR3 sequence is CASSVGRDGQFF. The DNA for the CDR3 is TGTGCCAGCAGCGTAGGTAGGGACGGGCAGTTCTTC.

The chain uses TRBV5-4 and TRBJ1-1; D is ambiguous. CDR1 and CDR2 (germline): SGHNT, YYREEE (reference sequence). This CDR3 is built from 16 residues. V was pared by 0 bases and J by 0 bases, with 12 bases between. CDR3 DNA sequence: TGTGCCAGCAGCTTGGGGCCGGGAAACTTGAACACTGAAGCTTTCTTT. Translated, it gives CASSLGPGNLNTEAFF.

The chain links TRBV29-1 to TRBJ2-6, with TRBD1 identical over 7 bases. Germline CDR1 and CDR2: SQVTM and ANQGSEA. After removal of 3 bases from V and 1 base from J, the junction contained 3 bases not matched to a gene. This CDR3 is built from 15 residues. CDR3 in amino acids: CSVDTGVSGANVLTF. The DNA for the CDR3 is TGCAGCGTTGACACAGGGGTATCTGGGGCCAACGTCCTGACTTTC.

The chain recombines TRBV6-4 with TRBJ2-3; D is perhaps TRBD2 (6 bases). There are 14 residues in the CDR3. Germline V gives CDR1 MRHNA, CDR2 SNTAGT. V was pared by 6 bases and J by 2 bases, with 12 bases between. CDR3 in DNA: TGTGCCAGCAGCCCCCGGGACTCCACAGATACGCAGTATTTT. This sequence encodes CASSPRDSTDTQYF.

The rearrangement joins TRBV7-8 to TRBJ2-1; no reliable D call. The CDR3 runs 12 residues. Trimming cost V 0 bases and J 7 bases, with 4 bases left between them. The germline gives CDR1 SGHVS, CDR2 FQNEAQ. CDR3: CASSLAWNEQFF. DNA for the CDR3: TGTGCCAGCAGCTTAGCGTGGAATGAGCAGTTCTTC.

The chain employs TRBV15 and TRBJ2-7; tentatively, D is TRBD2 (5 bases). This CDR3 is built from 16 residues. Trimming took off 5 bases at V and 2 bases at J, with 19 bases between the two ends. The V gene's germline CDR1 is LNHNV and CDR2 YYDKDF (reference sequence). The CDR3 nucleotides read TGTGCCACCAGCGGGAGACATCAACTCGGCCCCTACGAGCAGTACTTC. This gives the protein CATSGRHQLGPYEQYF.

This clone turned up a few times. Written as DNA, the CDR3 is TGTGCCAGCAGTGAGCGGGCTAGCACAGATACGCAGTATTTT. It is translated as CASSERASTDTQYF. The genes are TRBV6-4 and TRBJ2-3; D perhaps matches TRBD2 (5 bases). Per the germline V gene, CDR1 is MRHNA and CDR2 is SNTAGT. The CDR3 is made up of 14 amino acids. The V and J ends lost 3 bases and 0 bases respectively, with 7 bases between them.

Concerning this clone itself: A single base separates this from a much larger clone, so it may be a read error. The chain couples TRBV6-6 to TRBJ2-7; D is unclear. The V gene lost 4 bases and the J gene lost 0 bases, with 1 base spanning the gap. The CDR3 runs to 11 residues. Germline V lookup: CDR1 MNHNY, CDR2 SVGAGI (reference sequence). The CDR3 protein is CASSFSYEQYF. The DNA of the CDR3 is TGTGCCAGCAGTTTCTCCTACGAGCAGTACTTC.

V is TRBV28 and J is TRBJ2-1, with 10 bases aligning to TRBD2. This CDR3 region has 15 residues. With V trimmed by 2 bases and J by 6 bases, 4 bases remained unmatched. Germline CDR1 and CDR2: MDHEN and SYDVKM. The CDR3 loop is CASSLLAGELNEQFF. CDR3 nucleotides: TGTGCCAGCAGTTTACTAGCGGGAGAACTCAATGAGCAGTTCTTC.

This clone appeared once. The genes are TRBV4-1 and TRBJ2-3; D call uncertain. Germline V CDR1 and CDR2: MGHRA, YSYEKL. V gave up 2 bases and J gave up 2 bases, with 8 bases separating them. The CDR3 spans 14 residues. The CDR3 spells CASSQPFSTDTQYF. The CDR3 nucleotides are TGCGCCAGCAGCCAACCATTTTCCACAGATACGCAGTATTTT.

This chain uses TRBV7-6 with TRBJ2-2; 10 nucleotides match TRBD2. The CDR3 is 14 amino acids. Trimming at V came to 10 bases and at J to 4 bases, leaving 6 bases not matched to a gene. CDR1 and CDR2 (germline): SGHVS, FNYEAQ. Here the CDR3 DNA reads TGTGCCACCGCGGGACTAGCGCGCACCGGGGAGCTGTTTTTT. Its protein is CATAGLARTGELFF. Full variable domain (remainder filled in from reference TRBV7-6 and TRBJ2-2): GAGVSQSPRYKVTKRGQDVALRCDPISGHVSLYWYRQALGQGPEFLTYFNYEAQQDKSGLPNDRFSAERPEGSISTLTIQRTEQRDSAMYRCATAGLARTGELFFGEGSRLTVL.